This T cell receptor beta chain was profiled in a study of memory CD4+ T cells and cytomegalovirus serostatus. Single viable CD3+CD4+CD8-CD45RO+ cells were sorted as the memory CD4+ T cells. The assay was immunoSEQ multiplex PCR, and TCRdb's table has in-frame clones only and misses some. The repertoire holds nearly 50,000 clones, with roughly 78% as singletons. This CDR3 has 15 amino acids. Germline loops: CDR1 MNHEY, CDR2 SVGAGI. V was pared by 4 bases and J by 1 base, with 4 bases of the junction left unmatched. The sequence derives from an adult in good health and CMV-seronegative. The sample taken for sequencing was memory CD4+ T cells from blood. This chain joins TRBV6-5 and TRBJ1-3; 7 nucleotides match TRBD1. CDR3 nucleotides: TGTGCCAGCAGTTCGGGACAGATTTCTGGAAACACCATATATTTT. Protein: CASSSGQISGNTIYF.